The TCR beta chain under discussion was sequenced for a study of T cell clones after liver transplantation. This CDR3 has 15 residues. Germline values: CDR1 SEHNR, CDR2 FQNEAQ (reference sequence). Trimming left V 1 base short and J 0 bases short, with 6 bases between. This clone was counted between two and nine times. Its antigen remains unidentified. The study, taken as a whole, reports: Conclusions were preliminary, with small, heterogeneous patient groups.

Clones were sequenced by immunoSEQ multiplex PCR, and TCRdb holds only the in-frame ones, with some missing. The profile shows 95,000 to 110,000 clones, about 86% of them singletons. The sample here was CD4+ T cells from blood, taken around 50 months after liver transplant. The chain couples TRBV7-9 to TRBJ1-4; D is ambiguous. The TCR comes from a human patient who received a liver transplant. Some T cells may be graft donor cells. The CDR3 is CASSLGPATNEKLFF. The CDR3 region has the DNA TGTGCCAGCAGCTTAGGACCCGCAACTAATGAAAAACTGTTTTTT.